This T cell receptor beta chain is from a study of blood T cell repertoires in COVID-19. Study-wide background: Some COVID-19 samples were acute and others convalescent; all came from the United States, Italy and Spain. From T cells, B-cell-depleted T cells, or PBMCs came the material, which was cDNA or gDNA.

V was trimmed by 6 bases and J by 4 bases, leaving 17 bases between them. Per the germline V gene, CDR1 is MNHEY and CDR2 is SMNVEV (reference sequence). The CDR3 totals 15 residues. Per the study methods: Amplification of reference gene primers provided the estimated nucleated cell counts. Clones were read by immunoSEQ multiplex PCR, and TCRdb kept only the in-frame ones, dropping some. The V and J calls and clone size are taken from that table; D and trimming were inferred from the DNA. The profile shows some 69,000 clones, approximately 79% of them singletons. V gene TRBV27 combines with J gene TRBJ2-3, with a tentative D call TRBD1 (5 bases). The sequencing sample was made of peripheral blood. This clonotype was sampled from a human donor in a cohort sampled during active COVID-19. Here the CDR3 DNA reads TGTGCCAGCAGCAATCGGGCAGGGATGGCAGATACGCAGTATTTT. This codes for CASSNRAGMADTQYF.